The 10 T cell receptor beta chains below were found in one sample sequenced in a study of low-dose radiotherapy and immunotherapy resistance in tumors. First-strand cDNA relied on TRAV- and TRBV-specific primers spanning alpha and beta chains. TCRs underwent 20 PCR cycles of amplification with a constant-region primer and V-primer adapter. One entry per CDR3 protein results from TCRdb running MiXCR on the reads. This sample has some 6,200 distinct CDR3 sequences, with approximately 78% found just once. The receptors derive from a human donor with advanced metastatic prostate, ovarian, gallbladder or colorectal cancer (not recorded which). This table probably holds off-target reads from a library built for another chain.

The rearrangement joins TRBV28 to TRBJ2-5; D is undetermined. The V end was cut by 3 bases, the J end by 5 bases, with 10 bases between. Germline CDR1 MDHEN, CDR2 SYDVKM. This CDR3 has 13 residues. CDR3 amino acids: CASSFNGGETQYF. CDR3 sequence (DNA): TGTGCCAGCAGTTTTAATGGTGGGGAGACCCAGTACTTC.

The chain carries TRBV27 and TRBJ2-2, with D perhaps given as TRBD1 or TRBD2 (5 bases each). The V end was cut by 3 bases, the J end by 5 bases, with 13 bases between. Germline assignment: CDR1 MNHEY and CDR2 SMNVEV (reference sequence). The CDR3 runs to 15 residues. CDR3 in DNA: TGTGCCAGCAGTTTCCGAGGGGCGAGTACCGGGGAGCTGTTTTTT. Protein sequence: CASSFRGASTGELFF.

The V call is TRBV28, the J call TRBJ1-4; no firm D call. Germline V gene data show CDR1 as MDHEN and CDR2 as SYDVKM. The germline V and J ends were trimmed by 5 bases and 4 bases, with 8 bases remaining between them. The CDR3 runs to 13 residues. Written as DNA, the CDR3 is TGTGCCAGCAGTGACGGCCTTAATGAAAAACTGTTTTTT. The encoded protein is CASSDGLNEKLFF.

V and J are TRBV5-1 and TRBJ2-2, with TRBD2 matching 10 bases. Germline CDR1 reads SGHRS; CDR2 reads YFSETQ. Trimming cost V 4 bases and J 0 bases; bases outside gene matches: 9. This CDR3 region has 18 residues. The CDR3 DNA reads as TGCGCCAGCAGCATGGGGGGTCTAGCGGGAGCGAACACCGGGGAGCTGTTTTTT. This sequence encodes CASSMGGLAGANTGELFF.

The chain couples TRBV12-3 or TRBV12-4 to TRBJ1-5; D call uncertain. The CDR3 length is 13 residues. V was pared by 4 bases and J by 4 bases, with 8 bases between. The CDR3 DNA is TGTGCCAGCAGTTCGGATCCTAATCAGCCCCAGCATTTT. Its translation: CASSSDPNQPQHF.

In this sample, this clonotype turned up once. The rearrangement links TRBV29-1 to TRBJ1-1, with D unclear. The CDR3 length is 14 residues. CDR1 and CDR2 from the germline V gene are SQVTM and ANQGSEA. The V and J ends lost 2 bases and 4 bases respectively, with 14 bases between them. The CDR3 loop is CSVENAAWGTEAFF. The CDR3 coding sequence is TGCAGCGTTGAAAACGCAGCATGGGGCACTGAAGCTTTCTTT.

This sequence joins TRBV28 and TRBJ2-7, with D tentatively TRBD2 (5 bases). The CDR3 extends over 15 amino acids. Between the trimmed V and J ends, which lost 6 bases and 0 bases, there was a span of 15 bases. From germline, CDR1 is MDHEN and CDR2 SYDVKM. The CDR3 region is CASRNGLRISYEQYF. The CDR3 nucleotides are TGTGCCAGCAGAAATGGACTGAGGATCTCCTACGAGCAGTACTTC.

This clonotype was picked up a small number of times. V and J are TRBV14 and TRBJ2-1; 9 nucleotides agree with TRBD1. CDR3 length equals 16 residues. The germline V gene encodes CDR1 SGHDN and CDR2 FVKESK. V gave up 3 bases and J gave up 5 bases; unmatched junction bases: 8. The CDR3, as DNA: TGTGCCAGCAGCCAGGTACCGGGACAGGGCGACAATGAGCAGTTCTTC. It translates to CASSQVPGQGDNEQFF. Supplemented by reference TRBV14 and TRBJ2-1, the full variable domain reads EAGVTQFPSHSVIEKGQTVTLRCDPISGHDNLYWYRRVMGKEIKFLLHFVKESKQDESGMPNNRFLAERTGGTYSTLKVQPAELEDSGVYFCASSQVPGQGDNEQFFGPGTRLTVL.

This sequence joins TRBV11-2 and TRBJ2-2; no firm D call. Trimming stripped 0 bases from V and 4 bases from J, with 6 bases between. This CDR3 comprises 14 residues. The germline CDR1 and CDR2 sequences are SGHAT and FQNNGV. The CDR3 region is CASSLDGFTGELFF. The CDR3 DNA is TGTGCCAGCAGCTTAGATGGATTCACCGGGGAGCTGTTTTTT.

The rearrangement links TRBV27 to TRBJ2-1, with 12 nucleotides matching TRBD1. Germline V gene lookup returns CDR1 MNHEY and CDR2 SMNVEV (reference sequence). V lost 5 bases, J lost 10 bases, and 9 bases stayed unmatched. The CDR3 runs 15 residues. In DNA form, the CDR3 reads TGTGCCAGCAGTCTGGGACAGGGGGCAGTCAGCGAGCAGTTCTTC. Its translation is CASSLGQGAVSEQFF.